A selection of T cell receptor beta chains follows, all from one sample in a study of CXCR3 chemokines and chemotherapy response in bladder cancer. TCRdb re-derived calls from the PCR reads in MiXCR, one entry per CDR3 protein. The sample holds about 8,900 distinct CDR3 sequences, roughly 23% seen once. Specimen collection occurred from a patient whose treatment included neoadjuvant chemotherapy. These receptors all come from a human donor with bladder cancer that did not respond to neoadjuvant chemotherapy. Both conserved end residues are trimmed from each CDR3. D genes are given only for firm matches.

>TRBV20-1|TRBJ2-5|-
SARAMWQGCGETQY
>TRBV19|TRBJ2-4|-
ASSIFQGSKNIQY
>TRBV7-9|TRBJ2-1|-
ASSLNLYNEQF
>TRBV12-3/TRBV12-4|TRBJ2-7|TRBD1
ASSSTGGEQY
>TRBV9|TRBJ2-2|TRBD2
ASSVGGEGTGELF
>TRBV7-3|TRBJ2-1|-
ASSPWGGSSYNEQF
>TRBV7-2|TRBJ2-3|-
ASSWGARRGRTDTQY
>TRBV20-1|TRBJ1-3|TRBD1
SARRTGGSGSGNTIY
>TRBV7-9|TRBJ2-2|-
ASSWDIYTGELF
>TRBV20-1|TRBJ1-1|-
SAGRGAMSTEAF
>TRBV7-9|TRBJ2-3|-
ASSLVGPRADTQY
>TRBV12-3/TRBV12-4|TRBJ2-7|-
ASSSTRTPPAQQY
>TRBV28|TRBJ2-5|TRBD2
ASSLPLGSGGGGFQETQY
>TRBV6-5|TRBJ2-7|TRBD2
ASSYGGLGSYEQY
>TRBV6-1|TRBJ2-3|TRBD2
ASSLRPGRGGSDTQY
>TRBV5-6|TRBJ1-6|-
ASSDPDRNSPLH
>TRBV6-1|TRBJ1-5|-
ASSEGRSGYQPQH
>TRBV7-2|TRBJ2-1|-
ASSPLSEQF
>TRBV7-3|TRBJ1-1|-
ASSLDSYTEAF
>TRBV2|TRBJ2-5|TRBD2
ASSEALRGVGAQY
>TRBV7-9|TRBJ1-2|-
ASSLGAGGYT
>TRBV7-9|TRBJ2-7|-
ASSKGTGLGLYEQY
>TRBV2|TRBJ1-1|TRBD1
ASSDRPGGTEAF
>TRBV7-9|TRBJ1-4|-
ASSSSDNNEKLF
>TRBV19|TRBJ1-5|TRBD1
ASSFNPGQASYSNQPQH
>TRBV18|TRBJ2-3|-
ASSPPSVEAQY
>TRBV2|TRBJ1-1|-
ASSLQGWDTEAF
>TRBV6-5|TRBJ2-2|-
ASSYSRRDISPGSCF
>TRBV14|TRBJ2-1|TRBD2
ASRRTSGDYNEQF
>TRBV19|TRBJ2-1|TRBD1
ASSGGQGLGDEQF
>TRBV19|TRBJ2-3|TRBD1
ASAPGQGASDTQY
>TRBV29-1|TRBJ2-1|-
SVFTSGEQF
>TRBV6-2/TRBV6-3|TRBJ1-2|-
ASRASGVWDYGYT
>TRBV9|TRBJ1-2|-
ASSAQGTYGYT
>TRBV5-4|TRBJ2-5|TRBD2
ASSLVIAGQETQY
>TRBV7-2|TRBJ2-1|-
ASSRRGANEQF
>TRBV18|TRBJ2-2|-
ASSGGPTGELF
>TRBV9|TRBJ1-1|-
ASSARFSSNTEAF
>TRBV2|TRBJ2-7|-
ASSLLGVYEQY
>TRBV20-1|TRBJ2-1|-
SASNPGKLITDEQF
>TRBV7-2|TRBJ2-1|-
ASSLVSIEQF
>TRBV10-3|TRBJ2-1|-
AAASSYNEQF
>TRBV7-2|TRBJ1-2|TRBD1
ASSWPGQGIEGYT
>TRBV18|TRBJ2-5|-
ASSPAARSETQY
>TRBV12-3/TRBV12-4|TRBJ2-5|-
ASSPARVRETQY
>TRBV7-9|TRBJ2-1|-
ASSVKGRLVAYNEQF
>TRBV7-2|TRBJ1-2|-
ASSFLAGGSYGYT
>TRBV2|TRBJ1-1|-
ASSGAYAAEAF
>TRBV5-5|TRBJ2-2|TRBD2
ASSLSGANTGELF
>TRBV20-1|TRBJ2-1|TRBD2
SARVRRGGNNEQF
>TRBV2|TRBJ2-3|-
ASSDLLRTDTQY